Listed below are T cell receptor beta chains from one sample, sequenced in a study of blood T cell repertoires in COVID-19. The protocol was immunoSEQ multiplex PCR, while the TCRdb copy is restricted to in-frame clones and leaves out a portion. The sample comprises 250,000 or so clones, approximately 81% of which are singletons, and around 4% rests with the top ten. Material: peripheral blood. Receptor source: a man in his 60s with acute or convalescent COVID-19. CDR3s include the opening cysteine and the closing phenylalanine or tryptophan.

>TRBJ1-1|TRBV6-5
CASSYRGSTGPTEAFF
>TRBJ2-5|TRBV2
CASSETRQGRSTQYF
>TRBJ2-7|TRBV9
CASSGTLQGYEQYF
>TRBJ2-1|TRBV29-1
CSVVGGLPYSNEQFF
>TRBJ1-2|TRBV9
CASSASRGASHNYGYTF
>TRBJ2-5|TRBV5-6
CASVIAGAQETQYF
>TRBJ1-2|TRBV3-1/TRBV3-2
CASSQGRGYGYTF
>TRBJ1-6|TRBV18
CASSPTRGINSPLHF
>TRBJ1-1|TRBV19
CASSISGGRGTEAFF
>TRBJ2-5|TRBV6-2/TRBV6-3
CASSYSLAGAQETQYF
>TRBJ2-3|TRBV18
CASSIAGESTDTQYF
>TRBJ1-6|TRBV28
CASSPPASHRGNSPLHF
>TRBJ2-7|TRBV29-1
CSVAGQGREQYF
>TRBJ2-7|TRBV9
CASSPRGRTYEQYF
>TRBJ2-7|TRBV28
CASSLTGQGLYEQYF
>TRBJ1-2|TRBV29-1
CSVEDRTGSYGYTF
>TRBJ2-5|TRBV7-3
CASSCRLAGEETQYF
>TRBJ2-3|TRBV6-5
CASSYGQGATDTQYF
>TRBJ2-3|TRBV27
CASSRRQGGVVTDTQYF
>TRBJ1-1|TRBV3-1/TRBV3-2
CASSLQGGGEAFF
>TRBJ2-6|TRBV4-2
CASSHHAVGQGANVLTF
>TRBJ2-1|TRBV19
CASSFRGYEQFF
>TRBJ1-2|TRBV9
CASSVGVGGDYGYTF
>TRBJ1-3|TRBV7-9
CASSFGQGINTIYF
>TRBJ2-2|TRBV6-2/TRBV6-3
CASSLQGFTGELFF
>TRBJ2-1|TRBV7-9
CASSAGTGGGEQFF
>TRBJ2-2|TRBV10-3
CAISENQRGGPGELFF
>TRBJ1-5|TRBV19
CASAAGDNQPQHF
>TRBJ2-5|TRBV4-1
CASSPLGGQETQYF
>TRBJ2-2|TRBV7-3
CASSLWVQGRNTGELFF
>TRBJ2-3|TRBV28
CATVSGLAGADTQYF
>TRBJ2-5|TRBV5-1
CASSLGAGPGETQYF
>TRBJ2-7|TRBV18
CASSIIGTGGYEQYF
>TRBJ2-6|TRBV5-4
CASSLLTGMRSGANVLTF